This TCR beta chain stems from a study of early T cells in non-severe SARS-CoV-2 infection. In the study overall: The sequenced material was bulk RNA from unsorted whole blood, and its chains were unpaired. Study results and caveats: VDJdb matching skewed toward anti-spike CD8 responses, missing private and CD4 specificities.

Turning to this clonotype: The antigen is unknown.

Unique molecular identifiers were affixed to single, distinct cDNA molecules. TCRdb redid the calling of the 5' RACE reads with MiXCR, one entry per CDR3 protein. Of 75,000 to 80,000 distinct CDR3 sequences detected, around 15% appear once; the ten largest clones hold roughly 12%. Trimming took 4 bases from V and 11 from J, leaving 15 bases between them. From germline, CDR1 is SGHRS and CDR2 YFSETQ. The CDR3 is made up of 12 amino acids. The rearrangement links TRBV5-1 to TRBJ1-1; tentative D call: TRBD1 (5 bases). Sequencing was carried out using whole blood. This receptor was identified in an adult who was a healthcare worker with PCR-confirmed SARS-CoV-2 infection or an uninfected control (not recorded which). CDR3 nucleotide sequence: TGCGCCAGCAGCATGAATGGGGGAGAGGCTTTCTTT. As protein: CASSMNGGEAFF. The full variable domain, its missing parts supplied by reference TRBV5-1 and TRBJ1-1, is KAGVTQTPRYLIKTRGQQVTLSCSPISGHRSVSWYQQTPGQGLQFLFEYFSETQRNKGNFPGRFSGRQFSNSRSEMNVSTLELGDSALYLCASSMNGGEAFFGQGTRLTVV.